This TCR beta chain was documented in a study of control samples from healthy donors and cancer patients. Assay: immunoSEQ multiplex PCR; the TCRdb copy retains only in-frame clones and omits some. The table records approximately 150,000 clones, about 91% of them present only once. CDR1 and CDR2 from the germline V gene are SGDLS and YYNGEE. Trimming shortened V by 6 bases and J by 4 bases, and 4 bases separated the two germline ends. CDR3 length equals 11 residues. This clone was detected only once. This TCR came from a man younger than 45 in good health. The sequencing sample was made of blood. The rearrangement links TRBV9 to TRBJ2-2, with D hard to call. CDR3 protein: CASKGTGELFF. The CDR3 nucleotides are TGTGCCAGCAAAGGCACCGGGGAGCTGTTTTTT.